This record covers a single T cell receptor (beta chain). Germline lookup yields CDR1 KGHSH and CDR2 LQKENI. The V segment lost 2 bases and the J segment 2 bases; nucleotides outside the gene matches: 10. The CDR3 is made up of 18 amino acids. In the authors' methods: Estimation of nucleated cell counts was performed using reference gene primer amplification. Generated by immunoSEQ multiplex PCR, the TCRdb table keeps only in-frame clones and is missing some. V, J and clone size were drawn from that table, and D and trimming were deduced from the DNA. This table holds about 190,000 clones, 80% to 90% found once. The entry originates in a study of blood T cell repertoires in COVID-19.

This chain uses TRBV18 with TRBJ2-1; TRBD2 aligns across 9 bases. Material for sequencing was peripheral blood. The TCR originated in a man younger than 45 with acute or convalescent COVID-19. The CDR3 reads CASSPILSGSQAYNEQFF. CDR3 DNA: TGTGCCAGCTCACCAATTCTTAGCGGGAGCCAAGCCTACAATGAGCAGTTCTTC. Together with reference TRBV18 and TRBJ2-1, the CDR3 gives the full variable domain: NAGVMQNPRHLVRRRGQEARLRCSPMKGHSHVYWYRQLPEEGLKFMVYLQKENIIDESGMPKERFSAEFPKEGPSILRIQQVVRGDSAAYFCASSPILSGSQAYNEQFFGPGTRLTVL.